This TCR beta chain was profiled in a study of T cells in Graves' hyperthyroidism and ophthalmopathy. Using RNA transcripts as the source, TCR beta CDR3 regions were amplified. The HTBI primer set served for first-round RT-PCR of the TCR CDR3. TCRdb redid the calling of the multiplex PCR reads with MiXCR, one entry per CDR3 protein. The sample contains fewer than 500,000 distinct CDR3 sequences, about 15% of which appear only once. Trimming took 2 bases from V and 1 from J, leaving 5 bases between them. The CDR3 has 13 residues. Germline CDR1 is MNHNY and CDR2 is SVGAGI (reference sequence). Patients having uncontrolled infection, another autoimmune disease, pregnancy or lactation were not included. This clonotype was recorded many times.

Sequencing was done on a sample of blood. This sequence joins TRBV6-6 and TRBJ1-1; no reliable D call. The sequence came from a man between 18 and 29 years old with Graves' ophthalmopathy. The CDR3 loop reads CASSYTPNTEAFF. The CDR3 bases are TGTGCCAGCAGTTACACTCCGAACACTGAAGCTTTCTTT.